This T cell receptor (beta chain) was captured in a study of beta chain features in type 1 diabetes. Study-wide results and caveats: Among all four CD4+ subsets, Type 1 diabetes patients had TCRB CDR3s that were moderately but significantly shorter. Over-representation of high TCR-expressing cells was a possible consequence of cDNA sequencing.

Expressed TCRB transcripts got sequenced, as all isolated RNA was reverse transcribed. The protocol was immunoSEQ multiplex PCR, while the TCRdb copy is restricted to in-frame clones and leaves out a portion. Of 250,000 to 350,000 clones in the sample, about 10% were seen once. Heparinised blood was drawn once per donor, averaging roughly 120 mL. Researchers reported sorting CD4+ naive, central memory, regulatory and stem cell-like memory cells via CD45RO/CCR7/CD25/CD127/CD95/CD27. Note on this clone: The antigen is undetermined. This same CDR3 is encoded by further DNA sequences in the sample.

CDR3 length: 15 residues. Germline V CDR1 and CDR2: SGHRS, YFSETQ. J was trimmed by 2 bases and V by 0 bases; bases with no gene match: 1. The sample comprised naive CD4+ T cells from blood. The V gene is TRBV5-1, the J gene TRBJ2-5; TRBD2 matches 10 bases. This sequence was found in a woman aged 25 to 39 in good health. The CDR3 here is CASSLGTSGQETQYF. The CDR3 DNA reads TGCGCCAGCAGCTTGGGGACTAGCGGACAAGAGACCCAGTACTTC.